The 9 T cell receptor beta chains below were found in one sample sequenced in a study of cytomegalovirus exposure and HLA in healthy donors. Here immunoSEQ multiplex PCR was the method, and the copy in TCRdb shows in-frame clones only, minus some. This sample carries about 38,000 clones, roughly 91% of them seen once, and the ten largest clones take 3.3%. The specimen was PBMCs. Receptors were obtained from a man aged 18 to 29 in good health and CMV-seronegative.

This clone was seen a handful of times. This chain connects TRBV6-4 to TRBJ2-1; 9 nucleotides agree with TRBD2. Germline V gene lookup returns CDR1 MRHNA and CDR2 SNTAGT. V shed 0 bases and J 7 bases; nucleotides not matched to a gene: 7. This CDR3 comprises 16 residues. CDR3: CASSDSWRGGQNEQFF. The CDR3 DNA follows: TGTGCCAGCAGTGACTCGTGGCGGGGGGGCCAAAATGAGCAGTTCTTC.

CDR3 amino acids: CARKRGKYSNQPQHF. DNA for the CDR3: TGCGCCAGAAAGAGGGGGAAATATAGCAATCAGCCCCAGCATTTT. The J gene is TRBJ1-5, the V gene TRBV5-1, with D possibly being TRBD1 (6 bases). Germline V gene sequence: CDR1 SGHRS, CDR2 YFSETQ. Trimming pared 8 bases from V and 0 bases from J, leaving 15 bases between. CDR3 length: 15 residues.

The genes are TRBV7-3 and TRBJ2-6, with 7 nucleotides matching TRBD1. CDR1 is SGHTA, CDR2 FQGTGA, per germline. This CDR3 contains 17 residues. Trimming cost V 5 bases and J 0 bases; bases outside gene matches: 7. CDR3 sequence (DNA): TGTGCCAGCAGCCTTACAGGGGAACTCTCTGGGGCCAACGTCCTGACTTTC. Amino acid sequence: CASSLTGELSGANVLTF.

This chain connects TRBV2 to TRBJ2-7; 9 bases agree with TRBD1. The germline V gene encodes CDR1 SNHLY and CDR2 FYNNEI. V was clipped by 5 bases and J by 5 bases; unmatched bases: 7. This CDR3 spans 14 amino acids. The CDR3 here is CASSPGTGSNEQYF. CDR3 DNA: TGTGCCAGCAGTCCCGGGACAGGGTCGAACGAGCAGTACTTC.

The J gene is TRBJ2-7, the V gene TRBV30, with 8 bases identical to TRBD1. Germline V gene sequence: CDR1 GTSNPN, CDR2 SVGIG (reference sequence). CDR3 length: 12 amino acids. The V and J ends lost 5 bases and 2 bases, in that order; junction bases with no gene match: 2. CDR3 coding DNA: TGTGCCTGGGGGACAGGCCCCTACGAGCAGTACTTC. Translating gives CAWGTGPYEQYF.

V is TRBV2 and J is TRBJ1-1; D remains unclear. Deletions cut 3 bases from V and 5 bases from J, with 10 bases between. Per germline, CDR1 SNHLY and CDR2 FYNNEI. The CDR3 loop spans 13 amino acids. The CDR3: CASSEGWETEAFF. CDR3 nucleotide sequence: TGTGCCAGCAGTGAGGGGTGGGAGACTGAAGCTTTCTTT.

The chain recombines TRBV5-4 with TRBJ1-2; weak D call: TRBD1 (5 bases). V was trimmed by 3 bases and J by 7 bases, leaving 19 bases between them. Looked up from germline, CDR1 is SGHNT and CDR2 is YYREEE (reference sequence). The CDR3 has 15 amino acids. CDR3 in amino acids: CASSSPEGRVTGYTF. For the CDR3, the DNA is TGTGCCAGCAGCTCTCCGGAGGGGCGGGTGACTGGCTACACCTTC.

This CDR3 is CASSVGGDSYNEQFF. For the CDR3, the DNA is TGTGCCAGCAGCGTAGGGGGAGACTCCTACAATGAGCAGTTCTTC. This chain uses TRBV9 with TRBJ2-1; the D gene is possibly TRBD2 (5 bases). V was trimmed by 0 bases and J by 0 bases, leaving 7 bases between them. Germline V gene lookup returns CDR1 SGDLS and CDR2 YYNGEE. The CDR3 is 15 amino acids.

This chain joins TRBV6-6 and TRBJ2-7; a possible D gene is TRBD2 (6 bases). With 7 bases removed from V and 0 bases from J, the gap between germline ends came to 10 bases. The V gene's germline CDR1 is MNHNY and CDR2 SVGAGI (reference sequence). The CDR3 is 13 amino acids. The CDR3 DNA sequence: TGTGCCAGCAATGCGGGAAACTCCTACGAGCAGTACTTC. It specifies CASNAGNSYEQYF.